Below are 27 T cell receptor beta chains sequenced from a single sample in a study of response to subunit inactivated influenza vaccine. Each CDR3 protein gets one entry after TCRdb re-called the RT-PCR reads with MiXCR. The sample has approximately 170,000 distinct CDR3 sequences, roughly 12% seen once. These data also formed part of another study, on T cells expressing NK-cell markers. That study adds: Beta-chain TCR cDNA was generated via 5'RACE template switching with UMIs.

Sample: CD8+ T cells sorted from PBMCs, taken 11 to 12 days after vaccination. The source of these receptors is a man over 45 who received an inactivated influenza vaccine.

The chain employs TRBV4-3 and TRBJ2-1; D gene ambiguous. Germline values: CDR1 LGHNA, CDR2 YSLEER. This CDR3 has 14 amino acids. The V end was cut by 1 base, the J end by 6 bases, with 10 bases between. This chain's CDR3 is CASSQASSSNEQFF. Written as DNA, the CDR3 is TGCGCCAGCAGCCAAGCTTCCAGCAGCAATGAGCAGTTCTTC.

The chain links TRBV9 to TRBJ1-5; tentative D call: TRBD1 (5 bases). CDR3 length equals 14 residues. Trimming took 0 bases from V and 6 from J, leaving 10 bases between them. Germline CDR1 reads SGDLS; CDR2 reads YYNGEE. DNA for the CDR3: TGTGCCAGCAGCGTAGGCGGGGGGAGTCAGCCCCAGCATTTT. Protein product: CASSVGGGSQPQHF.

The CDR3 nucleotides read TGCGCCAGCAGCCTCGGGACCGTAGGGGGGTACCTCTACAATGAGCAGTTCTTC. It is translated as CASSLGTVGGYLYNEQFF. The chain links TRBV5-1 to TRBJ2-1; D may match TRBD1 or TRBD2 (6 bases each). The CDR3 runs 18 residues. Germline V CDR1 and CDR2: SGHRS, YFSETQ. The V end lost 4 bases, the J end lost 3 bases, and 23 bases lay between the germline ends.

The chain links TRBV7-8 to TRBJ2-7; tentative D call: TRBD2 (5 bases). Germline CDR1 is SGHVS and CDR2 is FQNEAQ. V gave up 1 base and J gave up 2 bases, with 15 bases separating them. This CDR3 has 16 amino acids. CDR3 in amino acids: CASSLGMGSGTYEQYF. The CDR3 region has the DNA TGTGCCAGCAGCTTAGGGATGGGGTCGGGGACCTACGAGCAGTACTTC.

This clonotype was observed a few times. V is TRBV20-1 and J is TRBJ2-3, with D perhaps matching TRBD2 (6 bases). Trimming removed 5 bases at V and 3 bases at J, with 15 bases between. Germline loops: CDR1 DFQATT, CDR2 SNEGSKA (reference sequence). The CDR3 has 14 residues. In DNA form, the CDR3 reads TGCAGTGCTGACCGGGACTGGGGGACAGATACGCAGTATTTT. Amino acid sequence: CSADRDWGTDTQYF.

The genes are TRBV27 and TRBJ2-3; 11 bases are shared with TRBD2. V was pared by 0 bases and J by 5 bases, with 10 bases of the junction left unmatched. Germline V gene lookup returns CDR1 MNHEY and CDR2 SMNVEV (reference sequence). This CDR3 is 18 amino acids long. Here the CDR3 reads CASSLSPELAGGRDTQYF. For the CDR3, the DNA is TGTGCCAGCAGTTTATCTCCTGAGCTAGCGGGGGGTCGAGATACGCAGTATTTT.

This clonotype was detected a few times. This chain joins TRBV14 and TRBJ2-7; possibly TRBD2 for D (5 bases). This CDR3 spans 22 amino acids. Germline CDR1 SGHDN, CDR2 FVKESK. V lost 4 bases and J 1 base, leaving 35 bases between the germline ends. The CDR3 loop is CASSREAWEPANLYRRSYEQYF. The CDR3 DNA reads TGTGCCAGCAGCCGAGAAGCCTGGGAGCCAGCCAACCTCTATCGGAGGTCCTACGAGCAGTACTTC. Based on the CDR3 plus reference TRBV14 and TRBJ2-7, the full variable domain is EAGVTQFPSHSVIEKGQTVTLRCDPISGHDNLYWYRRVMGKEIKFLLHFVKESKQDESGMPNNRFLAERTGGTYSTLKVQPAELEDSGVYFCASSREAWEPANLYRRSYEQYFGPGTRLTVT.

The CDR3 loop reads CASSFLNVGGETQYF. The CDR3 region has the DNA TGTGCCAGCAGCTTCCTCAACGTCGGGGGGGAGACCCAGTACTTC. The chain carries TRBV7-8 and TRBJ2-5, with 7 positions matching TRBD2. There are 15 residues in the CDR3. The trim removed 3 bases at V and 5 bases at J, leaving 9 bases unmatched. Germline-derived CDR1 and CDR2 are SGHVS and FQNEAQ.

The chain recombines TRBV20-1 with TRBJ2-4; D is unresolved. Germline loops: CDR1 DFQATT, CDR2 SNEGSKA (reference sequence). The CDR3 loop spans 15 amino acids. V dropped 5 bases and J dropped 1 base, with 15 bases sitting between them. The chain's CDR3 is CSAPVVHEAKNIQYF. The CDR3 coding sequence is TGCAGTGCTCCGGTTGTACATGAGGCCAAAAACATTCAGTACTTC.

This clonotype was counted a few times. The chain employs TRBV12-5 and TRBJ2-1; D might be TRBD1 (5 bases). The germline CDR1 and CDR2 sequences are LGHNT and FRNRAP. The V gene lost 5 bases and the J gene lost 3 bases, with 14 bases spanning the gap. The CDR3 loop spans 15 amino acids. CDR3 sequence reads: CASGPSQGYYNEQFF. In DNA, the CDR3 is TGTGCTAGTGGTCCATCTCAGGGATACTACAATGAGCAGTTCTTC. The full variable domain, with the rest looked up from reference TRBV12-5 and TRBJ2-1, is DARVTQTPRHKVTEMGQEVTMRCQPILGHNTVFWYRQTMMQGLELLAYFRNRAPLDDSGMPKDRFSAEMPDATLATLKIQPSEPRDSAVYFCASGPSQGYYNEQFFGPGTRLTVL.

This clonotype turned up a few times. The chain joins TRBV28 to TRBJ1-5; perhaps TRBD1 as D (5 bases). Trimming took off 6 bases at V and 2 bases at J, with 20 bases between the two ends. Germline V lookup: CDR1 MDHEN, CDR2 SYDVKM. The CDR3 contains 17 residues. CDR3 DNA: TGTGCCAGCAGCCATGGGACTTTCGGGCAGGGCAATCAGCCCCAGCATTTT. Its translation: CASSHGTFGQGNQPQHF. The full variable domain, rest sourced from reference TRBV28 and TRBJ1-5, is DVKVTQSSRYLVKRTGEKVFLECVQDMDHENMFWYRQDPGLGLRLIYFSYDVKMKEKGDIPEGYSVSREKKERFSLILESASTNQTSMYLCASSHGTFGQGNQPQHFGDGTRLSIL.

This sequence joins TRBV20-1 and TRBJ2-7; 11 nucleotides match TRBD2. In germline, CDR1 is DFQATT, CDR2 SNEGSKA (reference sequence). Trimming took 5 bases from V and 0 from J; bases not matched to a gene: 3. The CDR3 spans 14 residues. CDR3 amino acids: CSAGTSGSSYEQYF. The CDR3 bases are TGCAGTGCTGGTACTAGCGGGAGCTCCTACGAGCAGTACTTC.

This clonotype was observed a handful of times. V is TRBV2 and J is TRBJ1-5; D ambiguous. This CDR3 spans 15 amino acids. Trimming left V 4 bases short and J 0 bases short, with 10 bases between. The germline V gene has CDR1 SNHLY and CDR2 FYNNEI. This CDR3 reads CASSATNPSNQPQHF. The DNA of the CDR3 is TGTGCCAGCAGTGCGACAAACCCTAGCAATCAGCCCCAGCATTTT.

V and J are TRBV12-3 or TRBV12-4 and TRBJ2-1; no clear D gene. The CDR3 extends over 12 amino acids. V dropped 6 bases and J dropped 9 bases, with 12 bases sitting between them. The CDR3 DNA follows: TGTGCCAGCAGCCCGACACGAATTGAGCAGTTCTTC. It codes for CASSPTRIEQFF.

J is TRBJ2-7 and V is TRBV7-9; possibly TRBD1 for D (5 bases). CDR3 length equals 12 residues. V lost 8 bases, J lost 3 bases, and 11 bases lay in between. The germline CDR1 and CDR2 sequences are SEHNR and FQNEAQ (reference sequence). CDR3 nucleotide sequence: TGTGCCAGCGCGACAGTATACTACGAGCAGTACTTC. It encodes CASATVYYEQYF.

In regard to this clonotype: A read error may explain this, as a much larger clone is one base away. This chain joins TRBV4-1 and TRBJ2-5; perhaps TRBD1 as D (6 bases). The CDR3 extends over 14 amino acids. Germline-derived CDR1 and CDR2 are MGHRA and YSYEKL. With 3 bases removed from V and 3 bases from J, the gap between germline ends came to 11 bases. The CDR3 nucleotides are TGCGCCAGCAGCCAGGCTCAGGGGAAAGAGACCCAGTACTTC. It yields the protein CASSQAQGKETQYF.

The CDR3 nucleotides read TGTGCCAGCAGCCCCCTTGGGCCAAGGGGGGGTACTGAGCAGTTCTTC. Translating it yields CASSPLGPRGGTEQFF. The chain is built from TRBV7-8 and TRBJ2-1, with D tentatively TRBD2 (7 bases). The length of the CDR3 is 16 residues. V gave up 5 bases and J gave up 9 bases, with 23 bases separating them. Looked up from germline, CDR1 is SGHVS and CDR2 is FQNEAQ.

This clonotype appeared a few times. CDR3 nucleotide sequence: TGTGCCAGCAGCCACCAGGTTCCGGGACGGGGTGAGCAGTTCTTC. The encoded protein is CASSHQVPGRGEQFF. The chain couples TRBV4-2 to TRBJ2-1; D is possibly TRBD1 or TRBD2 (5 bases each). Germline loops: CDR1 LGHNA, CDR2 YNFKEQ. The CDR3 length is 15 residues. V dropped 3 bases and J dropped 9 bases, with 18 bases sitting between them.

This clonotype has a handful of counts. The junction differs from germline at one of its ends, possibly a read error. CDR3 residues: CSAGDRASGTYEQYF. DNA of the CDR3: TGCAGTGCTGGAGATAGGGCTAGCGGAACGTACGAGCAGTACTTC. The V call is TRBV20-1, the J call TRBJ2-7; 7 bases fit TRBD2. CDR3 length: 15 residues. From germline, CDR1 is DFQATT and CDR2 SNEGSKA (reference sequence).

A few counts support this clonotype. The chain links TRBV20-1 to TRBJ2-3; D not resolved. The ends were cut back, 0 bases at V and 5 bases at J, with 12 bases in the middle. CDR1 DFQATT and CDR2 SNEGSKA come from the germline V gene (reference sequence). The CDR3 consists of 14 residues. The CDR3 sequence: CSARDLSTEDTQYF. For the CDR3, the DNA is TGCAGTGCTAGAGATCTAAGCACAGAAGATACGCAGTATTTT.

This clonotype was observed a few times. V gene TRBV14 combines with J gene TRBJ1-1; the D gene is possibly TRBD1 (5 bases). CDR1 and CDR2 from the germline V gene are SGHDN and FVKESK. CDR3 length equals 15 residues. The germline V and J ends were trimmed by 4 bases and 1 base, with 13 bases remaining between them. The CDR3 loop is CASSRQTARNTEAFF. Here the CDR3 DNA reads TGTGCCAGCAGCCGCCAGACAGCTAGGAACACTGAAGCTTTCTTT.

This clonotype was seen a handful of times. The rearrangement uses TRBV7-6 and TRBJ2-1; possible D gene TRBD2, 5 bases. Per germline, CDR1 SGHVS and CDR2 FNYEAQ. Trimming removed 0 bases at V and 7 bases at J, with 7 bases between. CDR3 length equals 13 residues. CDR3 in amino acids: CASSLASGNEQFF. As DNA, the CDR3 is TGTGCCAGCAGCTTAGCTTCGGGGAATGAGCAGTTCTTC.

This clonotype was observed a few times. The V and J genes are TRBV4-1 and TRBJ1-4; D might be TRBD1 (5 bases). The V end lost 2 bases, the J end lost 3 bases, and 10 bases lay between the germline ends. The CDR3 totals 15 residues. The germline V gene has CDR1 MGHRA and CDR2 YSYEKL. CDR3 loop: CASSQWMGANEKLFF. DNA for the CDR3: TGCGCCAGCAGCCAATGGATGGGGGCTAATGAAAAACTGTTTTTT.

The rearrangement joins TRBV6-1 to TRBJ1-1; D is unresolved. The CDR3 is 14 amino acids. CDR1 MNHNS and CDR2 SASEGT come from the germline V gene. Trimming shortened V by 4 bases and J by 0 bases, and 9 bases separated the two germline ends. As DNA, the CDR3 is TGTGCCAGCAGTGCTACAGTTATGAACACTGAAGCTTTCTTT. Its protein product is CASSATVMNTEAFF.

This clonotype appeared a few times. The chain recombines TRBV4-1 with TRBJ2-3; D remains unclear. In germline, CDR1 is MGHRA, CDR2 YSYEKL. Trimming left V 1 base short and J 6 bases short, with 11 bases between. The CDR3 is 14 residues long. Here the CDR3 DNA reads TGCGCCAGCAGCCAAGCCCCGGCCGGGGATACGCAGTATTTT. It encodes CASSQAPAGDTQYF.

This clonotype was found a few times. Written as DNA, the CDR3 is TGTGCCAGCAGCCCTAACGGACAGGAGCGGGACGAGCAGTTCTTC. It codes for CASSPNGQERDEQFF. The gene calls are TRBV12-3 or TRBV12-4 and TRBJ2-1; either TRBD1 or TRBD2 may fit D (7 bases each). V lost 6 bases and J lost 10, with 22 bases in between. The CDR3 runs to 15 residues.

The chain recombines TRBV19 with TRBJ2-7; 9 bases match TRBD2. With V trimmed by 8 bases and J by 4 bases, 9 bases remained unmatched. The CDR3 loop spans 14 amino acids. Germline assignment: CDR1 LNHDA and CDR2 SQIVND (reference sequence). CDR3 loop: CASSEAGGKYEQYF. The DNA for the CDR3 is TGTGCCAGTTCAGAAGCGGGGGGAAAATACGAGCAGTACTTC.